Below, one T cell receptor beta chain is given with its context. This specimen includes other DNA sequences encoding the same CDR3. In the original workflow: From reference gene primer amplification, estimates of nucleated cell counts were derived. The method was immunoSEQ multiplex PCR; TCRdb's version includes in-frame clones alone and lacks a portion of them. That table is the source of V, J and clone size, and D and trimming were worked out from the DNA. The profile shows 400,000 to 450,000 clones, approximately 88% of them singletons. This record comes from a study of blood T cell repertoires in COVID-19. Overall study: Samples came from the United States, Italy and Spain, spanning acute and convalescent COVID-19. From T cells, B-cell-depleted T cells, or PBMCs came the material, which was cDNA or gDNA.

Per germline, CDR1 SQVTM and CDR2 ANQGSEA. The CDR3 is made up of 12 amino acids. The junction had 3 bases not matched to a gene; V was cut back by 7 bases and J by 2 bases. One Seattle source followed patients from active infection through their disease course. The rearrangement links TRBV29-1 to TRBJ1-1, with 8 bases fitting TRBD1. The source of this sequence is a woman between 50 and 59 years old with COVID-19, enrolled during active disease. Sample: peripheral blood. The CDR3 DNA is TGCAGCGCCGGACAGGGAAACACTGAAGCTTTCTTT. As protein: CSAGQGNTEAFF.